The rows below give T cell receptor beta chains drawn from one sample of a study of blood T cells in healthy people across ages. TCRdb reanalysed the 5' RACE reads using MiXCR and keeps one entry per CDR3 protein. Here the sample spans about 800,000 distinct CDR3 sequences, around 45% being singletons. Sequencing input: blood. These receptors all come from an elderly man in good health. The CDR3 runs from the conserved cysteine through the conserved F or W. D genes are given only for firm matches. Not all rows give a size; the values are once, few, many and, for expanded clones, a class.

V: TRBV9
D: TRBD2
J: TRBJ2-5
size: NA
DNA: TGTGCCAGCAGCGTAGTGTCTAGCGGGAGGGTTAATGAGCAGTACTTC
CDR3: CASSVVSSGRVNEQYF

V: TRBV11-2
D: NA
J: TRBJ2-3
size: NA
DNA: TGTGCCAGCAGCTTAGGTCTCCGCACAGATACGCAGTATTTT
CDR3: CASSLGLRTDTQYF

V: TRBV7-2
D: NA
J: TRBJ2-3
size: many
DNA: TGTGCCAGCAGAATCGGCACAGATACGCAGTATTTT
CDR3: CASRIGTDTQYF

V: TRBV13
D: TRBD2
J: TRBJ2-5
size: NA
DNA: TGTGCCAGCAGCTTAGGAGGGAGGGACGTGAGGGAGCAGTACTTC
CDR3: CASSLGGRDVREQYF

V: TRBV4-1
D: TRBD2
J: TRBJ2-1
size: NA
DNA: TGCGCCAGCAGCCAAGATTCTTACGGAGCGGGAGGGTACAATGAGCAGTTCTTC
CDR3: CASSQDSYGAGGYNEQFF

V: TRBV7-9
D: TRBD2
J: TRBJ2-1
size: NA
DNA: TGTGCCAGCAGCCCCGAGGCGGGAGGGCCTTTTGAGCAGTTCTTC
CDR3: CASSPEAGGPFEQFF

V: TRBV19
D: NA
J: TRBJ2-7
size: NA
DNA: TGTGCCAGCGCCGGGACGCTTCAAGGCGAGCAGTACTTC
CDR3: CASAGTLQGEQYF

V: TRBV11-1
D: TRBD2
J: TRBJ2-1
size: many
DNA: TGTGCCAGCCGGAGGGGGACTAGCGGGAGTTATGAGCAGTTCTTC
CDR3: CASRRGTSGSYEQFF

V: TRBV6-5
D: NA
J: TRBJ2-1
size: NA
DNA: TGTGCCAGCAGTTACTCGGTCGACCCTTACAATGAGCAGTTCTTC
CDR3: CASSYSVDPYNEQFF

V: TRBV5-1
D: NA
J: TRBJ1-2
size: NA
DNA: TGCGCCAGCAGCCTGACGCAGGGAGGGGATGGCTACACCTTC
CDR3: CASSLTQGGDGYTF

V: TRBV29-1
D: NA
J: TRBJ2-2
size: few
DNA: TGCAGCGTTAAGAGGGAAGTGTACACCGGGGAGCTGTTTTTT
CDR3: CSVKREVYTGELFF

V: TRBV5-4
D: NA
J: TRBJ2-1
size: few
DNA: TGTGCCAGCAGCTTGGAACGGGAGCAGAATGAGCAGTTCTTC
CDR3: CASSLEREQNEQFF

V: TRBV6-1
D: NA
J: TRBJ2-5
size: few
DNA: TGTGCCAGCAGTTTTGACAGGAGGGCAGAGACCCAGTACTTC
CDR3: CASSFDRRAETQYF

V: TRBV7-2
D: NA
J: TRBJ1-6
size: many
DNA: TGTGCCAGCAGACGAACAGGGCCTCATTCACCCCTCCACTTT
CDR3: CASRRTGPHSPLHF

V: TRBV24-1
D: TRBD2
J: TRBJ2-7
size: NA
DNA: TGTGCCACCAGTGACCAGGGACTAGCGGGGAAAACGTACTTC
CDR3: CATSDQGLAGKTYF

V: TRBV12-3/TRBV12-4
D: NA
J: TRBJ2-5
size: NA
DNA: TGTGCCAGCAGTTTATCAGGGGAACGAGAGACCCAGTACTTC
CDR3: CASSLSGERETQYF

V: TRBV25-1
D: TRBD2
J: TRBJ2-1
size: NA
DNA: TGTGCCAGCAGTCGGACTAGGGATTTCAATGAGCAGTTCTTC
CDR3: CASSRTRDFNEQFF

V: TRBV27
D: NA
J: TRBJ1-5
size: NA
DNA: TGTGCCAGCAGTTTCTCCGAAGAGCATTACCAGCATTTT
CDR3: CASSFSEEHYQHF

V: TRBV20-1
D: NA
J: TRBJ1-4
size: NA
DNA: TGCAGTGCTAGGGAGATGGGGTATGAAAAACTGTTTTTT
CDR3: CSAREMGYEKLFF

V: TRBV27
D: NA
J: TRBJ2-5
size: few
DNA: TGTGCCAGCAGTTTAGAACCACAAGAGACCCAGTACTTC
CDR3: CASSLEPQETQYF

V: TRBV10-2
D: NA
J: TRBJ2-1
size: few
DNA: TGCGCCAGCAGTGAGGAAAGGGGGAGAGGTGAGCAGTTCTTC
CDR3: CASSEERGRGEQFF

V: TRBV6-5
D: NA
J: TRBJ2-1
size: NA
DNA: TGTGCCAGCAGGAGAAGGGGGTACAATGAGCAGTTCTTC
CDR3: CASRRRGYNEQFF

V: TRBV20-1
D: NA
J: TRBJ2-7
size: NA
DNA: TGCAGTGCTAGTTTTAGCACGAAGTCCTACGAGCAGTACTTC
CDR3: CSASFSTKSYEQYF

V: TRBV7-2
D: TRBD2
J: TRBJ2-5
size: NA
DNA: TGTGCCAGCAGCTTAGAAGGAAGACTAGCGGTTCAAGAGACCCAGTACTTC
CDR3: CASSLEGRLAVQETQYF

V: TRBV5-1
D: NA
J: TRBJ1-5
size: NA
DNA: TGCGCCAGCAGCATCAATCCAGGGCCCAGCAATCAGCCCCAGCATTTT
CDR3: CASSINPGPSNQPQHF

V: TRBV29-1
D: NA
J: TRBJ1-1
size: NA
DNA: TGCAGCGTTTCACTGTGGGAGAACACTGAAGCTTTCTTT
CDR3: CSVSLWENTEAFF

V: TRBV7-2
D: TRBD1
J: TRBJ1-4
size: NA
DNA: TGTGCCAGCAGCCTCAACAGGGGGCTTAATGAAAAACTGTTTTTT
CDR3: CASSLNRGLNEKLFF